This is a list of T cell receptor beta chains from one sample in a study of blood T cell repertoires in COVID-19. Profiling relied on immunoSEQ multiplex PCR, and the TCRdb table lists in-frame clones only, not all of them. The table shows under 250,000 clones, with roughly 80% occurring only once. The sequencing input was peripheral blood. Source of these receptors: a woman in her 70s with acute or convalescent COVID-19. The conserved cysteine and the conserved F or W are not part of the CDR3 here. Clone size is shown for a subset of rows, as once, few, many or a class of expanded clone.

>TRBJ1-4|TRBV4-2|-
ASSQDFSHNEKLF
>TRBJ2-1|TRBV7-9|-
ASSLAELAEQF
>TRBJ2-6|TRBV6-6|-
ASTLPASGANVLT
>TRBJ1-5|TRBV6-1|few
ASSERQTSLFSNQPQH
>TRBJ1-2|TRBV5-1|-
ASSFGTGSRQGYT
>TRBJ2-5|TRBV9|once
ASSVSRETQY
>TRBJ1-5|TRBV9|few
ASSAGTANQPQH
>TRBJ2-6|TRBV5-4|-
ASSLQGIISGANVLT
>TRBJ1-2|TRBV29-1|-
SVEGAGGYT
>TRBJ1-6|TRBV5-1|-
ASSLAPGSGSPLH
>TRBJ2-5|TRBV7-9|few
ASSSGQIGETQY
>TRBJ2-7|TRBV10-3|-
AISGQEEQY
>TRBJ1-5|TRBV12-3/TRBV12-4|-
ASSISGNQPQH
>TRBJ1-5|TRBV19|-
ASTLQGAKQPQH